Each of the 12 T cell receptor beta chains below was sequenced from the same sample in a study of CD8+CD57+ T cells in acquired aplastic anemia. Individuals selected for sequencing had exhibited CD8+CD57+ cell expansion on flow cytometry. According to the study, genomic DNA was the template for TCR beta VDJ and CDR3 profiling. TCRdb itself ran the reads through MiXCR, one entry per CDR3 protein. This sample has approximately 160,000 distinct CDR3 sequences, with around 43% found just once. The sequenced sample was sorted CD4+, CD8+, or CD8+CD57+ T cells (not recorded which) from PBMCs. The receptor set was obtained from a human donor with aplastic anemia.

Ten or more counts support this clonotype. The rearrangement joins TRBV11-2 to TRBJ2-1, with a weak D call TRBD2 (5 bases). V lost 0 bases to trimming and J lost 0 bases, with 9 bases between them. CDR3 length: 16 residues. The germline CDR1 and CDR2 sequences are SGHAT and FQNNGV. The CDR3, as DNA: TGTGCCAGCAGCTTAGAACCGGGGAACTCCTACAATGAGCAGTTCTTC. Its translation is CASSLEPGNSYNEQFF.

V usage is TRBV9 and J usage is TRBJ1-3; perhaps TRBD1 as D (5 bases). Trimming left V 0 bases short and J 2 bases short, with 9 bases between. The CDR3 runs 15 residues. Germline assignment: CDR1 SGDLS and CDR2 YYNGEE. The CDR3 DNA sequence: TGTGCCAGCAGCGTAGGTGGGGCGGCTGGAAACACCATATATTTT. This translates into CASSVGGAAGNTIYF.

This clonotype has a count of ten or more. The DNA of the CDR3 is TGTGCCAGCAGCCAGGCGCTCAGCAGCACAGATACGCAGTATTTT. Its translation is CASSQALSSTDTQYF. This chain joins TRBV7-9 and TRBJ2-3; no firm D call. V was clipped by 5 bases and J by 0 bases, with 12 bases between them. Per germline, CDR1 SEHNR and CDR2 FQNEAQ (reference sequence). This CDR3 is built from 15 residues.

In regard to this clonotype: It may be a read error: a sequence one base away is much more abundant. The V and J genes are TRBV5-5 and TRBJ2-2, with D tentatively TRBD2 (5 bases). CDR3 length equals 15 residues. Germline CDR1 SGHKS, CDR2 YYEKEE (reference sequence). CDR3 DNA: TGTGCCAGCAGCTTTGATAGGAGTAGGACCGGGGAGCTGTCTTTT. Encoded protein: CASSFDRSRTGELSF.

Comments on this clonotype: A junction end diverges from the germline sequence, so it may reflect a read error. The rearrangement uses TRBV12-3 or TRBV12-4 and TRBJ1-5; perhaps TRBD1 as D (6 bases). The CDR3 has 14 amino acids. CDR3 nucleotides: TGTCCCAGCAGTTTTGAGGGGGGCAATCAGCCCCAGCATTTT. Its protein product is CPSSFEGGNQPQHF.

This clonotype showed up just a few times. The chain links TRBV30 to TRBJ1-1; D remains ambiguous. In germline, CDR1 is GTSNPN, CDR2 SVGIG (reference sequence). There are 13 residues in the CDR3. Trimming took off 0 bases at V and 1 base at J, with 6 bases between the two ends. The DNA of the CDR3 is TGTGCCTGGAGTGTACTTCAGAACACTGAAGCTTTCTTT. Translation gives CAWSVLQNTEAFF.

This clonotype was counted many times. The chain's CDR3 is CATRKGTGELFF. The CDR3 DNA sequence: TGTGCCACTAGGAAAGGCACCGGGGAGCTGTTTTTT. The J gene is TRBJ2-2, the V gene TRBV10-3; D is undetermined. Germline V gene sequence: CDR1 ENHRY, CDR2 SYGVKD. The CDR3 contains 12 residues. Trimming shortened V by 10 bases and J by 4 bases, and 10 bases separated the two germline ends.

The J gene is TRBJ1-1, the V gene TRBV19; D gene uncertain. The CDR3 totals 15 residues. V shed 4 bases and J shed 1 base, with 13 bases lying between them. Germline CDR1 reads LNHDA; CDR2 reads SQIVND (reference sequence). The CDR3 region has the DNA TGTGCCAGTAGTAATCGGGCAGAGACGAACACTGAAGCTTTCTTT. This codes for CASSNRAETNTEAFF.

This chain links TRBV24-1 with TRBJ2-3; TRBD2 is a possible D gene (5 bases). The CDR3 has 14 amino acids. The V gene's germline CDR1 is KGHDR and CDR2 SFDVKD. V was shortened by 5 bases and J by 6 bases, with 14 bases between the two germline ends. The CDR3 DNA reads TGTGCCACCAGTGCTACTCGGGGAACGGATACGCAGTATTTT. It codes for CATSATRGTDTQYF.

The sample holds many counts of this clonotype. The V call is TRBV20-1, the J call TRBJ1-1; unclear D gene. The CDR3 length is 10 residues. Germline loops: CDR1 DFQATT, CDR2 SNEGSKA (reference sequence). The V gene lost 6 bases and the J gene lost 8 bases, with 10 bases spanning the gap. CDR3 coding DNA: TGCAGTGCAAGGCAAGACGAAGCTTTCTTT. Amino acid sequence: CSARQDEAFF.

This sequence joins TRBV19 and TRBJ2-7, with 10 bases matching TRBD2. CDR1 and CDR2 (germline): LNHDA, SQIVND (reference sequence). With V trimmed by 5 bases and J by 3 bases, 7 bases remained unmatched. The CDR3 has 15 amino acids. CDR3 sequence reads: CASSPSSGGFYEQYF. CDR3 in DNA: TGTGCCAGTAGTCCATCTAGCGGGGGATTCTACGAGCAGTACTTC.

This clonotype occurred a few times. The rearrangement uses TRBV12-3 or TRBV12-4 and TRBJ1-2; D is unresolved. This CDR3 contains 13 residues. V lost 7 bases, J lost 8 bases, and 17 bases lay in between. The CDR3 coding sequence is TGTGCCAGCACTTCACAGATGAATGGAGGCTACACCTTC. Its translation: CASTSQMNGGYTF.